This T cell receptor beta chain stems from a study of blood T cell repertoires in COVID-19. The CDR3 has 13 amino acids. V was trimmed by 2 bases and J by 5 bases, leaving 8 bases between them. CDR1 is KGHSH, CDR2 LQKENI, per germline. Assay used: immunoSEQ multiplex PCR; TCRdb lists only in-frame clones, some missing. The sample has 150,000 to 190,000 clones, approximately 81% seen once; the top ten hold less than 10%. Sequences were obtained from peripheral blood. The origin of this receptor is a woman in her sixties with COVID-19, enrolled during active disease. The J gene is TRBJ2-3, the V gene TRBV18; D gene ambiguous. The CDR3 nucleotides read TGTGCCAGCTCACCAGGAGATGTAGATACGCAGTATTTT. Translating it yields CASSPGDVDTQYF.